This T cell receptor (beta chain) was documented in a study of control samples from healthy donors and cancer patients. Trimming removed 6 bases from V and 4 bases from J, with 13 bases in between. This CDR3 spans 14 amino acids. Germline V gives CDR1 MNHEY, CDR2 SVGAGI. Libraries were prepared by immunoSEQ multiplex PCR; TCRdb keeps only in-frame clonotypes and omits some of them. The repertoire holds over 200,000 clones, with roughly 80% as singletons. The receptor was isolated from a woman aged 55-70 years with lung cancer. The sample taken for sequencing was PBMCs. The V and J genes are TRBV6-5 and TRBJ2-1; D is possibly TRBD2 (6 bases). Written as DNA, the CDR3 is TGTGCCAGCAGAAAGACGGGGGTTTACAATGAGCAGTTCTTC. This codes for CASRKTGVYNEQFF.